Below are 19 T cell receptor beta chains sequenced from a single sample in a study of shared clonotypes between healthy human individuals. Data came from immunoSEQ multiplex PCR; TCRdb stores just in-frame clones and leaves some out. Of 600,000 or so clones listed, roughly 98% are singletons. Terminally differentiated effector memory CD45RA+ cells were excluded by CCR7 positive selection of CD45RO-negative cells. Sequenced input: naive CD8+ T cells sorted from blood. The receptors were sampled from a man aged 25 to 40 in good health.

The chain combines TRBV19 with TRBJ1-1, with TRBD1 identical over 7 bases. Per germline, CDR1 LNHDA and CDR2 SQIVND (reference sequence). Trimming at V came to 7 bases and at J to 8 bases, leaving 10 bases not matched to a gene. This CDR3 has 13 amino acids. The CDR3 reads CASTYGGTDEAFF. CDR3 sequence (DNA): TGTGCCAGTACCTATGGAGGGACAGACGAAGCTTTCTTT.

The chain recombines TRBV2 with TRBJ2-7; 9 bases are a match to TRBD2. V lost 2 bases and J lost 2; bases outside the gene matches: 4. CDR3 size: 15 residues. CDR1 is SNHLY, CDR2 FYNNEI, per germline. The CDR3: CASSESAGGTYEQYF. DNA for the CDR3: TGTGCCAGCAGTGAAAGTGCGGGGGGGACCTACGAGCAGTACTTC.

This clone was seen just once. The CDR3 DNA reads as TGTGCCAGCAGCCCTCGAGGGTACGCCGGGACTAGTAACACCGGGGAGCTGTTTTTT. This codes for CASSPRGYAGTSNTGELFF. This rearrangement joins TRBV4-2 to TRBJ2-2; 8 bases agree with TRBD2. After removal of 4 bases from V and 2 bases from J, the junction contained 15 bases not matched to a gene. Germline V gene lookup returns CDR1 LGHNA and CDR2 YNFKEQ. This CDR3 has 19 residues.

In DNA, the CDR3 is TGTGCCAGCAGTTACTATATAGAAGCGACCACAGATACGCAGTATTTT. Translated: CASSYYIEATTDTQYF. The V gene is TRBV6-5, the J gene TRBJ2-3; D is undetermined. The CDR3 spans 16 residues. V shed 1 base and J shed 2 bases, with 13 bases lying between them. The germline gives CDR1 MNHEY, CDR2 SVGAGI.

This clone was seen a single time. The chain is built from TRBV25-1 and TRBJ2-1; 7 bases match TRBD1. V lost 2 bases and J lost 6; bases outside the gene matches: 7. Germline CDR1 and CDR2: MGHDK and SYGVNS. The CDR3 covers 15 residues. CDR3 sequence: CASSEGTDRFNEQFF. CDR3 DNA sequence: TGTGCCAGCAGTGAAGGGACAGACCGGTTCAATGAGCAGTTCTTC.

This chain connects TRBV6-4 to TRBJ2-5, with TRBD1 identical over 8 bases. Germline trimming cut 2 bases from V and 5 bases from J; bases unmatched to any gene: 4. Germline loops: CDR1 MRHNA, CDR2 SNTAGT. This CDR3 has 14 residues. In DNA, the CDR3 is TGTGCCAGCAGTGACCAGGGGGCTAGGGAGACCCAGTACTTC. It codes for CASSDQGARETQYF.

The V call is TRBV28, the J call TRBJ2-3, with no clear D. The CDR3 covers 19 residues. V lost 4 bases and J 4 bases, leaving 27 bases between the germline ends. Germline loops: CDR1 MDHEN, CDR2 SYDVKM. This CDR3 reads CASSSRILQLSPEADTQYF. In nucleotides, the CDR3 is TGTGCCAGCAGTTCCCGTATACTTCAGTTATCCCCTGAAGCAGATACGCAGTATTTT.

V gene TRBV13 combines with J gene TRBJ1-2; 7 bases align to TRBD1. The ends lost 6 bases at V and 4 bases at J; junction bases unmatched: 17. From germline, CDR1 is PRHDT and CDR2 FYEKMQ (reference sequence). The CDR3 has 17 amino acids. The CDR3 loop reads CASSSNPRTGNTYGYTF. For the CDR3, the DNA is TGTGCCAGCAGTTCTAACCCTAGGACAGGAAACACCTATGGCTACACCTTC.

The chain couples TRBV7-2 to TRBJ2-5; D gene ambiguous. CDR1 and CDR2 from the germline V gene are SGHTA and FQGNSA. The CDR3 totals 13 residues. Deletions cut 6 bases from V and 5 bases from J, with 13 bases between. CDR3 in amino acids: CASRPSEGETQYF. The CDR3 nucleotides are TGTGCCAGCAGACCATCCGAAGGGGAGACCCAGTACTTC. Combining the CDR3 with reference TRBV7-2 and TRBJ2-5 gives the whole variable domain GAGVSQSPSNKVTEKGKDVELRCDPISGHTALYWYRQSLGQGLEFLIYFQGNSAPDKSGLPSDRFSAERTGGSVSTLTIQRTQQEDSAVYLCASRPSEGETQYFGPGTRLLVL.

Of note for this clone: At the DNA level, this CDR3 is encoded by other sequences in the same sample as well. The chain combines TRBV29-1 with TRBJ2-7, with D uncertain. The CDR3 contains 12 residues. The germline V gene has CDR1 SQVTM and CDR2 ANQGSEA. Trimming stripped 1 base from V and 2 bases from J, with 6 bases between. The chain's CDR3 is CSVEGPTYEQYF. The CDR3 DNA sequence: TGCAGCGTTGAAGGACCAACCTACGAGCAGTACTTC.

This clone appeared a single time. The chain joins TRBV14 to TRBJ2-6; 7 bases agree with TRBD1. Germline CDR1 reads SGHDN; CDR2 reads FVKESK. After removal of 1 base from V and 0 bases from J, the junction contained 21 bases not matched to a gene. The CDR3 has 23 residues. The CDR3 sequence is CASSQGRKTGPSLHHSGANVLTF. CDR3 DNA sequence: TGTGCCAGCAGCCAAGGACGAAAGACAGGGCCCTCGCTCCACCACTCTGGGGCCAACGTCCTGACTTTC.

The rearrangement links TRBV7-9 to TRBJ2-1, with TRBD2 matching over 8 bases. There are 16 residues in the CDR3. Looked up from germline, CDR1 is SEHNR and CDR2 is FQNEAQ (reference sequence). Trimming at V came to 5 bases and at J to 7 bases, leaving 13 bases not matched to a gene. The CDR3 DNA is TGTGCCAGCAGCCTAAGAATAGCGGGGACGGGGAATGAGCAGTTCTTC. Protein: CASSLRIAGTGNEQFF. Using reference TRBV7-9 and TRBJ2-1 for the parts outside the CDR3, the full variable domain is DTGVSQNPRHKITKRGQNVTFRCDPISEHNRLYWYRQTLGQGPEFLTYFQNEAQLEKSRLLSDRFSAERPKGSFSTLEIQRTEQGDSAMYLCASSLRIAGTGNEQFFGPGTRLTVL.

V and J are TRBV4-1 and TRBJ2-7; D tentatively fits TRBD1 or TRBD2 (6 bases each). Germline CDR1 is MGHRA and CDR2 is YSYEKL. The CDR3 sequence is 12 residues long. V was cut by 4 bases and J by 7 bases, with 11 bases left in between. The CDR3 spells CASSLRGREQYF. CDR3 bases: TGCGCCAGCAGCCTGAGGGGGAGGGAGCAGTACTTC.

This clone was observed once. V and J are TRBV19 and TRBJ2-7; D assignment may be TRBD1 or TRBD2 (5 bases each). Germline V gene data show CDR1 as LNHDA and CDR2 as SQIVND (reference sequence). The ends were cut back, 3 bases at V and 6 bases at J, with 15 bases in the middle. The CDR3 totals 14 residues. For the CDR3, the DNA is TGTGCCAGTAGTATGACGGGGCAGTCTACCGAGCAGTACTTC. This sequence encodes CASSMTGQSTEQYF.

This clone is a singleton in its sample. The gene calls are TRBV5-6 and TRBJ2-3, with no clear D. This CDR3 spans 15 amino acids. Germline-derived CDR1 and CDR2 are SGHDT and YYEEEE. With 4 bases removed from V and 1 base from J, the gap between germline ends came to 13 bases. CDR3: CASSGGRMRTDTQYF. DNA of the CDR3: TGTGCCAGCAGCGGCGGACGGATGCGCACAGATACGCAGTATTTT.

The V call is TRBV27, the J call TRBJ2-3; D might be TRBD1 or TRBD2, each matching 5 bases. The length of the CDR3 is 14 residues. Germline CDR1 reads MNHEY; CDR2 reads SMNVEV (reference sequence). Trimming removed 8 bases at V and 4 bases at J, with 16 bases between. The CDR3 is CASSWGIDADTQYF. CDR3 coding DNA: TGTGCCAGCTCCTGGGGGATTGATGCAGATACGCAGTATTTT.

The chain joins TRBV5-4 to TRBJ1-2, with D hard to call. V was pared by 4 bases and J by 8 bases, with 12 bases between. CDR3 size: 12 residues. Germline-derived CDR1 and CDR2 are SGHNT and YYREEE (reference sequence). The CDR3 DNA sequence: TGTGCCAGCAGCCCTTTCGGGCCCGGCTACACCTTC. Its translation is CASSPFGPGYTF.

J is TRBJ2-1 and V is TRBV2, with D perhaps matching TRBD2 (5 bases). Deletions cut 10 bases from V and 5 bases from J, with 6 bases between. CDR3 size: 10 residues. CDR1 is SNHLY, CDR2 FYNNEI, per germline. The CDR3 region is CATGDNEQFF. Written as DNA, the CDR3 is TGTGCCACCGGGGACAATGAGCAGTTCTTC.

The chain links TRBV5-6 to TRBJ1-1; no reliable D call. V was clipped by 0 bases and J by 0 bases, with 9 bases between them. The CDR3 sequence is 15 residues long. Per germline, CDR1 SGHDT and CDR2 YYEEEE. CDR3 in amino acids: CASSLGFIMNTEAFF. DNA for the CDR3: TGTGCCAGCAGCTTGGGGTTTATCATGAACACTGAAGCTTTCTTT.